These 9 T cell receptor beta chains share one sample of origin, sequenced in a study of brain metastases from non-small cell lung cancer. The method was immunoSEQ multiplex PCR; TCRdb's version includes in-frame clones alone and lacks a portion of them. The sample includes about 4,100 clones, around nine tenths of them seen just once. The sample consisted of primary lung tumor tissue. The origin of the receptors is a donor at least 40 years old with non-small cell lung cancer.

The table lists this clone with a count of one. The chain recombines TRBV6-5 with TRBJ2-3; the D gene is possibly TRBD2 (5 bases). The germline V and J ends were trimmed by 0 bases and 4 bases, with 11 bases remaining between them. CDR3 length: 15 residues. Per the germline V gene, CDR1 is MNHEY and CDR2 is SVGAGI. The CDR3 loop is CASSYSTGIPDTQYF. CDR3 coding DNA: TGTGCCAGCAGTTACTCGACGGGGATTCCAGATACGCAGTATTTT.

The gene calls are TRBV18 and TRBJ2-5; 8 bases align to TRBD2. CDR1 and CDR2 (germline): KGHSH, LQKENI. The CDR3 runs to 12 residues. V was clipped by 6 bases and J by 5 bases; unmatched bases: 2. The DNA for the CDR3 is TGTGCCAGCTCTCGGGGGGGCGAGACCCAGTACTTC. Translating gives CASSRGGETQYF.

This chain links TRBV5-4 with TRBJ1-2; D is unresolved. This CDR3 region has 16 residues. CDR1 is SGHNT and CDR2 is YYREEE in the germline V gene (reference sequence). V was cut by 1 base and J by 0 bases, with 13 bases left in between. The CDR3 region is CASSLKITEANYGYTF. CDR3 DNA: TGTGCCAGCAGCTTGAAGATAACGGAAGCTAACTATGGCTACACCTTC.

The chain employs TRBV19 and TRBJ2-1; no reliable D call. Trimming shortened V by 7 bases and J by 4 bases, and 14 bases separated the two germline ends. This CDR3 contains 14 residues. Germline CDR1 LNHDA, CDR2 SQIVND (reference sequence). CDR3 region: CASKVSLQYNEQFF. The CDR3 DNA sequence: TGTGCCAGTAAGGTCTCCCTCCAATACAATGAGCAGTTCTTC.

This clone was recorded only once. The rearrangement joins TRBV9 to TRBJ2-2; D is ambiguous. Germline values: CDR1 SGDLS, CDR2 YYNGEE. The CDR3 is 14 amino acids. V shed 0 bases and J shed 0 bases, with 3 bases lying between them. CDR3 sequence reads: CASSVEPNTGELFF. CDR3 DNA sequence: TGTGCCAGCAGCGTAGAGCCGAACACCGGGGAGCTGTTTTTT.

The chain combines TRBV7-8 with TRBJ2-5, with a tentative D call TRBD2 (6 bases). The CDR3 is 13 amino acids. Trimming left V 5 bases short and J 5 bases short, with 12 bases between. Germline CDR1 and CDR2: SGHVS and FQNEAQ. The CDR3 loop reads CASSVTSYETQYF. The DNA of the CDR3 is TGTGCCAGCAGCGTGACTAGTTATGAGACCCAGTACTTC. The variable domain in full, with the rest retrieved from reference TRBV7-8 and TRBJ2-5, is GAGVSQSPRYKVAKRGQDVALRCDPISGHVSLFWYQQALGQGPEFLTYFQNEAQLDKSGLPSDRFFAERPEGSVSTLKIQRTQQEDSAVYLCASSVTSYETQYFGPGTRLLVL.

This clone has just a few counts. V gene TRBV6-5 combines with J gene TRBJ1-5; D ambiguous. The length of the CDR3 is 14 residues. Germline CDR1 reads MNHEY; CDR2 reads SVGAGI. Trimming took off 7 bases at V and 0 bases at J, with 10 bases between the two ends. The CDR3: CASNRLYSNQPQHF. The CDR3 DNA follows: TGTGCCAGCAATAGACTGTATAGCAATCAGCCCCAGCATTTT.

This clone was recorded once. This sequence joins TRBV7-9 and TRBJ1-2, with D perhaps matching TRBD1 (5 bases). Trimming took 5 bases from V and 8 from J, leaving 12 bases between them. This CDR3 spans 12 amino acids. Germline V lookup: CDR1 SEHNR, CDR2 FQNEAQ (reference sequence). CDR3 region: CASSRGSLGYTF. The CDR3 DNA reads TGTGCCAGCAGCCGGGGGAGCCTCGGCTACACCTTC.

This clone has more than one count but fewer than ten. V gene TRBV4-3 combines with J gene TRBJ1-4, with D unresolved. The CDR3 runs 13 residues. V lost 0 bases and J 6 bases, leaving 5 bases between the germline ends. Germline lookup yields CDR1 LGHNA and CDR2 YSLEER. CDR3 nucleotide sequence: TGCGCCAGCAGCCAAGAATTGGATGAAAAACTGTTTTTT. Protein product: CASSQELDEKLFF.